The sequence of this T cell receptor (beta chain) was determined in a study of T-cell memory formation after mild COVID-19. Study outcomes and limitations: There were some responding clones in pre-infection memory, which suggested that cross-reactive memory had joined.

TCRdb recomputed calls from the 5' RACE reads with MiXCR, one row per CDR3 protein. The sample lists around 310,000 distinct CDR3 sequences, 15% to 20% occurring once. Worth noting for this clonotype: Its target is not known.

The germline gives CDR1 LNHDA, CDR2 SQIVND (reference sequence). V shed 3 bases and J 2 bases; nucleotides not matched to a gene: 1. The CDR3 spans 14 residues. The sample was PBMCs or a T cell subset sorted from them (not recorded which). The sequence was collected from a young man who had mild COVID-19 (a few samples of this study predate the infection). Cell type and time point are not known. The chain joins TRBV19 to TRBJ1-1, with TRBD1 matching 9 bases. CDR3 residues: CASSMGQGNTEAFF. The CDR3 DNA reads as TGTGCCAGTAGTATGGGACAGGGAAACACTGAAGCTTTCTTT. Looking up the rest from reference TRBV19 and TRBJ1-1 gives the full variable domain: DGGITQSPKYLFRKEGQNVTLSCEQNLNHDAMYWYRQDPGQGLRLIYYSQIVNDFQKGDIAEGYSVSREKKESFPLTVTSAQKNPTAFYLCASSMGQGNTEAFFGQGTRLTVV.